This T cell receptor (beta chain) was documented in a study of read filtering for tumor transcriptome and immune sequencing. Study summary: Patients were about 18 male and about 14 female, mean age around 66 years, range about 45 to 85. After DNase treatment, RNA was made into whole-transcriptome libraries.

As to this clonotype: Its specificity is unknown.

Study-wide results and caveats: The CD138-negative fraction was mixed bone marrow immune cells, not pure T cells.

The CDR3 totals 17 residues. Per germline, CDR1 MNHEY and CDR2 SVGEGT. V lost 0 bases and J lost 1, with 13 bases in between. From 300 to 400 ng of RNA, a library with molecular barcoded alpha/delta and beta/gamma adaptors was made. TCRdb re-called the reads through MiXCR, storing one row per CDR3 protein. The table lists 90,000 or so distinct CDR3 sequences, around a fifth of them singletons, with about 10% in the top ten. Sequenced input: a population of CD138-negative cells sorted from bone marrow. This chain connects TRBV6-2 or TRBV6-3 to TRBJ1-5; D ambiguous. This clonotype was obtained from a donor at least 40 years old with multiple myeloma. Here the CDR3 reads CASSYSGLRVSNQPQHF. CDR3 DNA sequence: TGTGCCAGCAGTTACTCCGGGTTGCGGGTGAGCAATCAGCCCCAGCATTTT.